This TCR beta chain was captured in a study of lung T cells in sarcoidosis with Löfgren's syndrome. Details on this clonotype: Its antigen is unidentified. The germline gene is not matched at one end of the junction; a read error may be the cause.

The CDR3 extends over 16 amino acids. Looked up from germline, CDR1 is SGHRS and CDR2 is YFSETQ. TCRdb ran MiXCR on the reads and lists one entry per CDR3 protein. This sample carries 55,000 to 80,000 distinct CDR3 sequences, 21% of them seen once, and the ten largest clones take under 3%. General observations from the study: In alpha-beta pairs, TRAV12-1 favored TRBV2, and their CDR3s were homologous. Sarcoidosis antigen recognition was only suggested, antigen unidentified. TRAV12-1 and TRBV2 were reportedly most expanded in Löfgren's patients.

The clonotype originates from a human donor with sarcoidosis (Löfgren's syndrome or another form), or a control subject (not recorded which). Sequencing was performed on CD4+ T cells from PBMCs. The genes are TRBV5-1 and TRBJ1-1; D not certain. CDR3 protein: CANSDPSSIGDTEAFF. DNA of the CDR3: TGCGCCAACAGCGACCCATCCAGCATTGGCGACACTGAAGCTTTCTTT.